The 19 T cell receptor beta chains presented below share a single source sample, sequenced in a study of blood T cell repertoires in COVID-19. The repertoire was sequenced with immunoSEQ multiplex PCR; TCRdb's copy has only in-frame clones and lacks some. Here the sample spans some 300,000 clones, more than 70% being singletons. Material for sequencing was PBMCs or T cells enriched from blood (not recorded which). The receptors were gathered from a woman aged 60-75 years in a cohort exposed to, infected with or recovered from COVID-19 (not recorded which).

This clone was observed a handful of times. The genes are TRBV20-1 and TRBJ2-1; 9 bases match TRBD2. The CDR3 has 15 residues. Losses at the gene ends were 3 bases for V and 0 bases for J; bases not matched to a gene: 3. Germline V gene sequence: CDR1 DFQATT, CDR2 SNEGSKA (reference sequence). For the CDR3, the DNA is TGCAGTGCTAGTGATAGCGGGGGCTCCTACAATGAGCAGTTCTTC. Protein: CSASDSGGSYNEQFF.

J is TRBJ1-2 and V is TRBV28; 8 positions agree with TRBD1. The CDR3 totals 13 residues. V was clipped by 4 bases and J by 8 bases; unmatched bases: 6. Germline CDR1 and CDR2: MDHEN and SYDVKM. In DNA form, the CDR3 reads TGTGCCAGCAGTTCACCACAGGGGGGCGGCTACACCTTC. Translated, it gives CASSSPQGGGYTF.

The rearrangement links TRBV27 to TRBJ2-6; 8 bases line up with TRBD1. The CDR3 covers 17 residues. Trimming took 4 bases from V and 4 from J; bases not matched to a gene: 9. Germline CDR1 reads MNHEY; CDR2 reads SMNVEV (reference sequence). This CDR3 is CASSSRQGRVGANVLTF. The CDR3 coding sequence is TGTGCCAGCAGTTCAAGACAGGGGCGGGTAGGGGCCAACGTCCTGACTTTC.

This clone was counted between two and nine times. V and J are TRBV19 and TRBJ1-1; weak D call: TRBD1 (5 bases). V was cut by 5 bases and J by 2 bases, with 12 bases left in between. CDR3 size: 14 residues. Germline V gene sequence: CDR1 LNHDA, CDR2 SQIVND (reference sequence). CDR3 amino acids: CASSAGRTNTEAFF. The CDR3 DNA sequence: TGTGCCAGTAGTGCGGGACGGACAAACACTGAAGCTTTCTTT.

V and J are TRBV18 and TRBJ1-4; D not certain. Germline V gene lookup returns CDR1 KGHSH and CDR2 LQKENI. Trimming took 3 bases from V and 4 from J, leaving 9 bases between them. The CDR3 runs to 14 residues. The CDR3 region has the DNA TGTGCCAGCTCACCTCGGGGAGATAATGAAAAACTGTTTTTT. Its protein is CASSPRGDNEKLFF.

This clone was counted a single time. This chain uses TRBV7-2 with TRBJ1-1; 8 positions agree with TRBD1. Germline V lookup: CDR1 SGHTA, CDR2 FQGNSA. The CDR3 spans 14 residues. After removal of 9 bases from V and 6 bases from J, the junction contained 12 bases not matched to a gene. The CDR3 DNA reads as TGTGCCAGTAAGGGACAGGCGCTCACCCCTGAAGCTTTCTTT. It translates to CASKGQALTPEAFF.

The rearrangement links TRBV3-1 (or the pseudogene TRBV3-2) to TRBJ2-3; TRBD2 matches at 7 bases. V was clipped by 4 bases and J by 0 bases; unmatched bases: 7. There are 16 residues in the CDR3. Per germline, CDR1 LGHDT and CDR2 YNNKEL (reference sequence). The CDR3 sequence: CASSLPGTKSTDTQYF. CDR3 nucleotide sequence: TGTGCCAGCAGCCTACCCGGGACTAAGAGCACAGATACGCAGTATTTT.

The chain joins TRBV24-1 to TRBJ1-5; D uncertain. Germline-derived CDR1 and CDR2 are KGHDR and SFDVKD. The germline V and J ends were trimmed by 8 bases and 9 bases, with 13 bases remaining between them. This CDR3 contains 12 residues. The CDR3 nucleotides read TGTGCCACCACCTTGGGCTTGAGGCCCCAGCATTTT. As protein: CATTLGLRPQHF.

On this clone: Its ends do not fully match the called genes, so a read error is possible. The chain joins TRBV18 to TRBJ2-2; a possible D gene is TRBD2 (5 bases). CDR3 length: 14 residues. Germline V lookup: CDR1 KGHSH, CDR2 LQKENI. CDR3 region: CASSTPLGAGELFF. Written as DNA, the CDR3 is TGTGCCAGCTCAACACCCCTCGGGGCCGGGGAGCTGTTTTTT. Full variable domain (outside the CDR3, taken from reference TRBV18 and TRBJ2-2): NAGVMQNPRHLVRRRGQEARLRCSPMKGHSHVYWYRQLPEEGLKFMVYLQKENIIDESGMPKERFSAEFPKEGPSILRIQQVVRGDSAAYFCASSTPLGAGELFFGEGSRLTVL.

The sample holds one count of this clone. The chain recombines TRBV7-9 with TRBJ2-1; a weak D match, TRBD1 (6 bases). Between the trimmed V and J ends, which lost 5 bases and 15 bases, there was a span of 17 bases. Germline CDR1 SEHNR, CDR2 FQNEAQ (reference sequence). The CDR3 has 12 amino acids. CDR3 DNA: TGTGCCAGCAGCCCAGCGTGGACAGAGGTGTTCTTC. As protein: CASSPAWTEVFF.

The V gene is TRBV19, the J gene TRBJ2-2; a weak D match, TRBD2 (5 bases). Germline assignment: CDR1 LNHDA and CDR2 SQIVND (reference sequence). This CDR3 spans 15 amino acids. This CDR3 is CASRVASLNTGELFF. The CDR3 region has the DNA TGTGCTAGTCGGGTGGCTAGCTTAAACACCGGGGAGCTGTTTTTT.

This clone was observed a single time. The chain links TRBV19 to TRBJ1-5; tentatively, D is TRBD1 (5 bases). V was clipped by 1 base and J by 1 base, with 8 bases between them. The CDR3 is 15 amino acids. Germline V gene sequence: CDR1 LNHDA, CDR2 SQIVND (reference sequence). CDR3 coding DNA: TGTGCCAGTAGTATAGTCCAGGGCAGCAATCAGCCCCAGCATTTT. Translating it yields CASSIVQGSNQPQHF.

The rearrangement uses TRBV13 and TRBJ2-7; D perhaps matches TRBD2 (6 bases). Trimming removed 5 bases from V and 7 bases from J, with 18 bases in between. Germline V lookup: CDR1 PRHDT, CDR2 FYEKMQ (reference sequence). CDR3 size: 14 residues. CDR3 in amino acids: CASSPLGGPREQYF. The CDR3 DNA sequence: TGTGCCAGCAGCCCGCTCGGAGGGCCGAGAGAGCAGTACTTC.

The chain links TRBV19 to TRBJ2-7; perhaps TRBD2 as D (5 bases). There are 13 residues in the CDR3. Trimming removed 1 base from V and 2 bases from J, with 6 bases in between. Per the germline V gene, CDR1 is LNHDA and CDR2 is SQIVND (reference sequence). CDR3 sequence: CASSIVGTYEQYF. CDR3 coding DNA: TGTGCCAGTAGTATAGTCGGGACCTACGAGCAGTACTTC.

The chain carries TRBV7-9 and TRBJ2-1; 9 bases are shared with TRBD1. The length of the CDR3 is 16 residues. V lost 5 bases, J lost 4 bases, and 9 bases stayed unmatched. CDR1 and CDR2 from the germline V gene are SEHNR and FQNEAQ (reference sequence). The CDR3 DNA is TGTGCCAGCAGCCTCATACAGGGGGCGGTGTACAATGAGCAGTTCTTC. It is translated as CASSLIQGAVYNEQFF.

The genes are TRBV21-1 and TRBJ1-6. TRBV21-1 is a documented pseudogene. CDR3 length: 16 residues. For the CDR3, the DNA is TGTGCCAGCAGCAAAGGGATGCAGGGACTCAATTCACCCCTCCACTTT. Amino acid sequence: CASSKGMQGLNSPLHF.

V and J are TRBV28 and TRBJ2-1; 10 bases agree with TRBD1. This CDR3 is built from 15 residues. The trim removed 4 bases at V and 8 bases at J, leaving 8 bases unmatched. Germline V gives CDR1 MDHEN, CDR2 SYDVKM. The CDR3 nucleotides are TGTGCCAGCAGTTCCCGGGACAGGGGTTCCGATGAGCAGTTCTTC. This translates into CASSSRDRGSDEQFF.

The chain links TRBV5-1 to TRBJ2-7; D is uncertain. The CDR3 length is 14 residues. The germline V and J ends were trimmed by 0 bases and 3 bases, with 10 bases remaining between them. Germline V gene lookup returns CDR1 SGHRS and CDR2 YFSETQ. The CDR3 DNA sequence: TGCGCCAGCAGCTTGGGTGGCAGGAACTACGAGCAGTACTTC. The encoded protein is CASSLGGRNYEQYF.

This sequence joins TRBV3-1 (or the pseudogene TRBV3-2) and TRBJ2-3, with D uncertain. This CDR3 has 15 amino acids. V gave up 0 bases and J gave up 0 bases, with 7 bases separating them. From germline, CDR1 is LGHDT and CDR2 YNNKEL (reference sequence). The CDR3 nucleotides are TGTGCCAGCAGCCAAGATCAACTCAGCACAGATACGCAGTATTTT. It encodes CASSQDQLSTDTQYF.